Here is one T cell receptor beta chain with its context. The antigen remains unidentified. This specimen belongs to a study of identical twins. General observations from the study: It was out-of-frame TCR alpha sharing in monozygotic twins that models underestimated.

TCRdb used MiXCR to reprocess the 5' RACE reads, holding one entry per CDR3 protein. The profile shows 470,000 or so distinct CDR3 sequences, roughly a quarter of them singletons. This sample also belongs to another study, concerning T cells expressing NK-cell markers. That study reports: Most of the eight sequenced donors tested HCMV-seropositive; one tested seronegative. About 6 donors had dominant NKG2C+ clonotypes that comprised about 1.0-7.0% of their CD8+ T cells. A handful of donors showed these clonotypes also leading the CD3+CD56-NKG2C+ fraction.

This sequence originates from a woman younger than 30 in good health. The sample comprised CD4+ T cells sorted from blood.

This CDR3 is CSATRTSGEVTDTQYF. The DNA for the CDR3 is TGCAGTGCCACCAGGACTAGCGGGGAAGTCACAGATACGCAGTATTTT. V usage is TRBV20-1 and J usage is TRBJ2-3, with 12 bases that match TRBD2. Germline loops: CDR1 DFQATT, CDR2 SNEGSKA (reference sequence). CDR3 length: 16 amino acids. V shed 6 bases, J shed 2 bases, and the junction held 9 bases outside the gene matches.